The present T cell receptor (beta chain) was sequenced within a study of shared clonotypes between healthy human individuals. The CDR3 runs to 14 residues. Trimming cost V 0 bases and J 4 bases, with 10 bases left between them. The germline V gene encodes CDR1 MNHEY and CDR2 SVGAGI. Memory CD4+ cells were the fraction left after CD45RA+ naive selection. Generated by immunoSEQ multiplex PCR, the TCRdb table keeps only in-frame clones and is missing some. This sample has some 2,000,000 clones, with around 95% found just once. The table lists this clone with a count of one. This same CDR3 is encoded by further DNA sequences in the sample.

The sample taken for sequencing was naive CD4+ T cells sorted from blood. Subset here: CD45RA+ positively selected. The V and J genes are TRBV6-5 and TRBJ2-7, with D tentatively TRBD1 or TRBD2 (5 bases each). This receptor was identified in a man aged 18 to 35 in good health. The CDR3 protein is CASSYSRGPYEQYF. The CDR3 nucleotides are TGTGCCAGCAGTTACTCGAGGGGCCCATACGAGCAGTACTTC.